This T cell receptor (beta chain) emerged from a study of blood T cell repertoires in COVID-19. V lost 5 bases and J 3 bases, leaving 14 bases between the germline ends. CDR1 SGHAT and CDR2 FQNNGV come from the germline V gene. The CDR3 is made up of 14 amino acids. Some clones are missing from TCRdb's copy, which holds only in-frame ones; the method was immunoSEQ multiplex PCR. Of around 420,000 clones listed, over 75% are singletons. The chain recombines TRBV11-2 with TRBJ2-7; possibly TRBD2 for D (6 bases). The sequence derives from a woman between 40 and 55 years old with acute COVID-19. Source material: PBMCs or T cells enriched from blood (not recorded which). CDR3 protein: CASSSVEGFYEQYF. DNA of the CDR3: TGTGCCAGCAGCAGCGTGGAGGGGTTCTACGAGCAGTACTTC.